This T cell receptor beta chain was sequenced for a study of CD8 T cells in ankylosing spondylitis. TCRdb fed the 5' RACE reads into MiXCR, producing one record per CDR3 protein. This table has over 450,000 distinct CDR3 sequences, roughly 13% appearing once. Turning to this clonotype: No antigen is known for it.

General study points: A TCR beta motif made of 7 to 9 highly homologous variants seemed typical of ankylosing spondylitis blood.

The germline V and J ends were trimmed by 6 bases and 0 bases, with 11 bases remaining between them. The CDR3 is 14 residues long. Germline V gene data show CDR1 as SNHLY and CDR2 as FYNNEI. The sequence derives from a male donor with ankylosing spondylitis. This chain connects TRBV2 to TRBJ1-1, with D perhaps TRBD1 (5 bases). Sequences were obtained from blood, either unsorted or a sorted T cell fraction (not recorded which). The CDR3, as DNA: TGTGCCAGCAGCGCGGCGGGGGTGAACACTGAAGCTTTCTTT. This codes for CASSAAGVNTEAFF.